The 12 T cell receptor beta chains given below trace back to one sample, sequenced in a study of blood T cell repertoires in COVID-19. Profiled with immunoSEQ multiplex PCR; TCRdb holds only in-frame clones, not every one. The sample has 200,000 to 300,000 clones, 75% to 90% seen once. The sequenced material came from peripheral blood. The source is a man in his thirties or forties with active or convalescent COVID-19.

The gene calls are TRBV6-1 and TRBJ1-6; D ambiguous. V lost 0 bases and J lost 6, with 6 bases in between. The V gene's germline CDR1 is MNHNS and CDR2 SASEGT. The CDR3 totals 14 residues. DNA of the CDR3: TGTGCCAGCAGTGAAGCTTACGGTAATTCACCCCTCCACTTT. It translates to CASSEAYGNSPLHF.

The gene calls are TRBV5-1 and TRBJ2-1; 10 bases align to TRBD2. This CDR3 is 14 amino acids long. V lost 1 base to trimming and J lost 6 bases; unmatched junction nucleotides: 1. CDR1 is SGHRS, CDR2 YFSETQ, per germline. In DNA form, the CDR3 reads TGCGCCAGCAGCTTGCTAGCGGGGGCCAATGAGCAGTTCTTC. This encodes CASSLLAGANEQFF.

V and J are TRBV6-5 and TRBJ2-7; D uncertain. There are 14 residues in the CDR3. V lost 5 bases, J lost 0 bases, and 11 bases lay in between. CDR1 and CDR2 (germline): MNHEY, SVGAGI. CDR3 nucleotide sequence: TGTGCCAGCAGTCAGGCCCTGGGCTCCTACGAGCAGTACTTC. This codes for CASSQALGSYEQYF.

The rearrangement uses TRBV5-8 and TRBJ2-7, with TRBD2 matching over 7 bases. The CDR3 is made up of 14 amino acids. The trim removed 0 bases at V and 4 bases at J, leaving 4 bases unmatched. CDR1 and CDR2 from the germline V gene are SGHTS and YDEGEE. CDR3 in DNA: TGTGCCAGCAGCTTGGGGTCGCGGGGGTACGAGCAGTACTTC. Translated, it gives CASSLGSRGYEQYF.

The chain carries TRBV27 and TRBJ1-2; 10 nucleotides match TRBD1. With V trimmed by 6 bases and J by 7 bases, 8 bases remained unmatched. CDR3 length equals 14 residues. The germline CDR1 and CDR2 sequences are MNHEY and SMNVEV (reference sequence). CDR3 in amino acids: CASRRDRGYGGYTF. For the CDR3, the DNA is TGTGCCAGCAGGAGGGACAGGGGTTACGGTGGCTACACCTTC.

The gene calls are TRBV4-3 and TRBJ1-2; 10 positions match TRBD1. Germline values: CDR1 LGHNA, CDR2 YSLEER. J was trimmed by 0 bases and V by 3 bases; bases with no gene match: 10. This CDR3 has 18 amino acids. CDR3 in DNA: TGCGCCAGCAGCCAGATCACGGACAGGGGGATAGCTAACTATGGCTACACCTTC. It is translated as CASSQITDRGIANYGYTF.

CDR3 sequence: CASSFFGGEYEKLFF. The CDR3 nucleotides read TGTGCCAGCAGCTTTTTTGGCGGGGAGTACGAAAAACTGTTTTTT. The J gene is TRBJ1-4, the V gene TRBV5-5, with D unresolved. V was pared by 2 bases and J by 8 bases, with 16 bases between. This CDR3 is built from 15 residues. Germline CDR1 and CDR2: SGHKS and YYEKEE (reference sequence).

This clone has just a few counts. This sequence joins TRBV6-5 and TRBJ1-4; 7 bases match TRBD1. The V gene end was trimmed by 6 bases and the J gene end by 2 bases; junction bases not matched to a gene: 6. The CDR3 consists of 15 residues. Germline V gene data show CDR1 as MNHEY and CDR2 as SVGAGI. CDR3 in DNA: TGTGCCAGCAGCACCACAGGGGTGACTAATGAAAAACTGTTTTTT. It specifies CASSTTGVTNEKLFF.

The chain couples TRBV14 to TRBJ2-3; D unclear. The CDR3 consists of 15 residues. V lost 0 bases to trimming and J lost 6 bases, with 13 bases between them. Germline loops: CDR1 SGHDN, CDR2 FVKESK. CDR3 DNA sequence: TGTGCCAGCAGCCAAGACCGGTACTCCGGGGATACGCAGTATTTT. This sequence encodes CASSQDRYSGDTQYF.

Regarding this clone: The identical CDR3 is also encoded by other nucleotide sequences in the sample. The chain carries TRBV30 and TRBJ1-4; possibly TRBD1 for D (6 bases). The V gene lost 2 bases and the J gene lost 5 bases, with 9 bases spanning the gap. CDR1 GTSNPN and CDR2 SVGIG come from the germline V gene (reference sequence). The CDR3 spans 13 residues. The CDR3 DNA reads TGTGCCTGGAGTCTCCAGGGGAATGAAAAACTGTTTTTT. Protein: CAWSLQGNEKLFF.

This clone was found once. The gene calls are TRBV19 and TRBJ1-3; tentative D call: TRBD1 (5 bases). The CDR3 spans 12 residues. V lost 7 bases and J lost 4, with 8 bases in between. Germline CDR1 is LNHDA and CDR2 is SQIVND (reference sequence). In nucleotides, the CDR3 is TGTGCCAGTATTGGGGCAGGAAACACCATATATTTT. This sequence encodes CASIGAGNTIYF.

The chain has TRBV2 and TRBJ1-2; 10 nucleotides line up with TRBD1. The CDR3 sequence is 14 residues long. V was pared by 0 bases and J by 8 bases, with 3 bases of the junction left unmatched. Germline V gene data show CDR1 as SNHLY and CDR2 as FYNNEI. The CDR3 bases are TGTGCCAGCAGTGAAGCCCTGACAGGGGGCGGCTACACCTTC. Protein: CASSEALTGGGYTF.